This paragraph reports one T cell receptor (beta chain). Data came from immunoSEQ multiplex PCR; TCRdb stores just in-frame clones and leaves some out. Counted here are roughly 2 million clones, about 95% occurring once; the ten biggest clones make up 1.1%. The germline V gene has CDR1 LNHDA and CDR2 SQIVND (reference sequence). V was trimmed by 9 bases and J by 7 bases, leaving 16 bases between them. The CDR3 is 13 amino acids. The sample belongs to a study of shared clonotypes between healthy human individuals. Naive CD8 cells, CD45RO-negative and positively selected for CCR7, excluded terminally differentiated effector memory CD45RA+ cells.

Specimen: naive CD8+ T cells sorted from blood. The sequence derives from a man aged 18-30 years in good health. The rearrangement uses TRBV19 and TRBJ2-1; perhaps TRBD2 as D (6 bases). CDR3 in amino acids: CASSLLGGNEQFF. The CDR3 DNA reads TGTGCCAGCTCACTCCTTGGGGGGAATGAGCAGTTCTTC.